Presented here are 29 T cell receptor beta chains from one specimen sequenced in a study of immune heterogeneity within non-small cell lung tumors. Multiplex PCR relied on 32 V and 13 J primers to amplify TCR beta CDR3. A single record per CDR3 protein comes from TCRdb applying MiXCR to the multiplex PCR reads. The sample has 15,000 to 20,000 distinct CDR3 sequences; less than 35% are singletons. Template input, which was bulk tumor genomic DNA, totaled around 660 ng per sample. During surgery, each primary tumor gave multiple biopsies spaced as far apart as possible. Samples came from untreated patients having curative surgery for newly diagnosed non-small cell lung cancer. Sequencing was done on a sample of lung tumor tissue. Receptors originate from a middle-aged man with non-small cell lung cancer.

By sample fraction, this clonotype is medium-sized. The chain uses TRBV6-1 and TRBJ2-7; possibly TRBD2 for D (6 bases). The length of the CDR3 is 15 residues. V lost 6 bases and J lost 5, with 20 bases in between. Looked up from germline, CDR1 is MNHNS and CDR2 is SASEGT. CDR3 bases: TGTGCCAGCAGCCGAGGTGGAGGGCCGCTGAACGAGCAGTACTTC. Translated: CASSRGGGPLNEQYF.

This clonotype was seen a handful of times. This rearrangement joins TRBV3-1 to TRBJ2-2; D not certain. The length of the CDR3 is 17 residues. The germline CDR1 and CDR2 sequences are LGHDT and YNNKEL (reference sequence). V was trimmed by 0 bases and J by 8 bases, leaving 19 bases between them. The CDR3 DNA is TGTGCCAGCAGCCAAGAGTTTCGGGTAATCTCGGAGGGGGAGCTGTTTTTT. Protein sequence: CASSQEFRVISEGELFF.

Of note for this clonotype: A much larger clone differs from this one at a single base, so this may be a read error. The genes are TRBV20-1 and TRBJ2-1; TRBD2 agrees at 12 bases. This CDR3 contains 15 residues. CDR1 DFQATT and CDR2 SNEGSKA come from the germline V gene (reference sequence). As DNA, the CDR3 is TGCAGTGCTAGACTAGCGGGAGGGGTCTACAATGAGAAGTTCTTC. Encoded protein: CSARLAGGVYNEKFF.

Only a few counts were recorded for this clonotype. V usage is TRBV20-1 and J usage is TRBJ2-5, with D perhaps TRBD1 or TRBD2 (6 bases each). The CDR3 totals 14 residues. Germline CDR1 is DFQATT and CDR2 is SNEGSKA (reference sequence). V was clipped by 6 bases and J by 5 bases, with 19 bases between them. The CDR3 here is CSAGIRGRWETQYF. DNA for the CDR3: TGCAGTGCGGGCATAAGGGGGAGGTGGGAGACCCAGTACTTC.

The V and J genes are TRBV10-2 and TRBJ1-2, with 7 bases identical to TRBD1. Germline loops: CDR1 WSHSY, CDR2 SAAADI. The CDR3 is 17 amino acids. V lost 3 bases to trimming and J lost 1 base; unmatched junction nucleotides: 11. Written as DNA, the CDR3 is TGCGCCAGCAGTGAAAGAGGGGGCGAGTGCGGTAACTATGGCTACACCTTC. This translates into CASSERGGECGNYGYTF.

This clonotype was seen many times. The V and J genes are TRBV12-3 or TRBV12-4 and TRBJ2-1, with TRBD2 identical over 13 bases. V was pared by 6 bases and J by 4 bases, with 9 bases of the junction left unmatched. This CDR3 has 17 amino acids. CDR3 sequence: CASSIGPGLAGYNEQFF. CDR3 bases: TGTGCCAGCAGCATTGGCCCGGGACTAGCGGGGTACAATGAGCAGTTCTTC.

The V call is TRBV5-4, the J call TRBJ1-2; D is unclear. Looked up from germline, CDR1 is SGHNT and CDR2 is YYREEE (reference sequence). Between the trimmed V and J ends, which lost 0 bases and 8 bases, there was a span of 17 bases. There are 15 residues in the CDR3. The CDR3 region has the DNA TGTGCCAGCAGCTTGGGGTCGACAATTCCGGGGGGCTACACCTTC. Its translation is CASSLGSTIPGGYTF.

This clonotype was seen a handful of times. The chain carries TRBV7-2 and TRBJ2-1, with 9 bases identical to TRBD2. Germline CDR1 is SGHTA and CDR2 is FQGNSA. Trimming took 5 bases from V and 0 from J; bases not matched to a gene: 11. The CDR3 consists of 18 residues. The CDR3 here is CASSLGPSGTTSYNEQFF. For the CDR3, the DNA is TGTGCCAGCAGCCTGGGGCCTAGCGGGACCACCTCCTACAATGAGCAGTTCTTC.

Within the sample, this clonotype is medium-sized. The chain employs TRBV6-1 and TRBJ2-7, with TRBD2 matching over 9 bases. Germline assignment: CDR1 MNHNS and CDR2 SASEGT. This CDR3 contains 15 residues. The V and J ends lost 8 bases and 3 bases, in that order; junction bases with no gene match: 11. For the CDR3, the DNA is TGTGCCAGCGCTTTCCAGGATAGCGGGAGCTACGAGCAGTACTTC. Encoded protein: CASAFQDSGSYEQYF.

This clonotype was seen ten or more times. The chain carries TRBV12-3 or TRBV12-4 and TRBJ1-1; the match to TRBD1 covers 8 bases. The CDR3 consists of 14 residues. V lost 6 bases, J lost 4 bases, and 7 bases stayed unmatched. The CDR3 is CASRPLDRGTEAFF. The CDR3 coding sequence is TGTGCCAGCAGACCCCTCGACAGGGGCACTGAAGCTTTCTTT.

The chain joins TRBV5-6 to TRBJ1-1; no clear D. The germline gives CDR1 SGHDT, CDR2 YYEEEE. The CDR3 covers 14 residues. Trimming removed 4 bases at V and 1 base at J, with 11 bases between. This chain's CDR3 is CASSPLQENTEAFF. The CDR3 DNA sequence: TGTGCCAGCAGCCCGCTTCAGGAGAACACTGAAGCTTTCTTT.

Only a few counts were recorded for this clonotype. The genes are TRBV20-1 and TRBJ1-2; 7 bases are shared with TRBD1. The V gene end was trimmed by 1 base and the J gene end by 4 bases; junction bases not matched to a gene: 3. CDR1 is DFQATT, CDR2 SNEGSKA, per germline (reference sequence). The CDR3 covers 13 residues. CDR3: CSARGQGLYGYTF. The DNA for the CDR3 is TGCAGTGCTAGAGGACAGGGACTCTATGGCTACACCTTC.

This clonotype appeared a few times. The genes are TRBV11-2 and TRBJ2-1; 10 bases map to TRBD2. Trimming at V came to 2 bases and at J to 8 bases, leaving 6 bases not matched to a gene. The CDR3 has 15 amino acids. The germline gives CDR1 SGHAT, CDR2 FQNNGV. The CDR3 reads CASSLLPSGSDEQFF. In DNA form, the CDR3 reads TGTGCCAGCAGCTTACTTCCTAGCGGGAGTGATGAGCAGTTCTTC.

This clonotype was observed a handful of times. This chain joins TRBV12-3 or TRBV12-4 and TRBJ2-7, with D uncertain. V was clipped by 6 bases and J by 0 bases, with 12 bases between them. The CDR3 spans 14 residues. In DNA form, the CDR3 reads TGTGCCAGCAGCGTCACCCGAAACTCCTACGAGCAGTACTTC. Translated: CASSVTRNSYEQYF.

In this sample, this clonotype turned up many times. This chain uses TRBV20-1 with TRBJ1-5; D not resolved. This CDR3 region has 13 residues. The V gene lost 0 bases and the J gene lost 5 bases, with 8 bases spanning the gap. Germline V CDR1 and CDR2: DFQATT, SNEGSKA (reference sequence). CDR3 sequence: CSARDMSDQPQHF. CDR3 nucleotide sequence: TGCAGTGCTAGAGATATGTCGGATCAGCCCCAGCATTTT.

A note on this clonotype: The junction shows a germline mismatch at one end, possibly a read error. This chain connects TRBV6-2 or TRBV6-3 to TRBJ2-7; 9 bases are shared with TRBD1. Germline CDR1 and CDR2: MNHEY and SVGEGT. This CDR3 is 13 amino acids long. The CDR3 nucleotides are TGTGCCGGCAGACGGGGACAGGGCTACGAGCAGTACTTC. Translating it yields CAGRRGQGYEQYF.

This clonotype appeared many times. The chain couples TRBV19 to TRBJ1-1, with TRBD1 matching 7 bases. Germline loops: CDR1 LNHDA, CDR2 SQIVND (reference sequence). The CDR3 contains 16 residues. V dropped 5 bases and J dropped 3; count of bases not matched to a gene: 12. The CDR3 spells CASSPGGLVVDTEAFF. CDR3 nucleotide sequence: TGTGCCAGTAGTCCAGGGGGTTTGGTAGTGGACACTGAAGCTTTCTTT.

This clonotype rates as medium-sized. The genes are TRBV18 and TRBJ1-6; D may be TRBD1 (5 bases). The V and J ends lost 2 bases and 7 bases respectively, with 15 bases between them. CDR1 KGHSH and CDR2 LQKENI come from the germline V gene. The CDR3 loop spans 16 amino acids. The CDR3 region has the DNA TGTGCCAGCTCACCAGGTGACAGATCAGGGAATTCACCCCTCCACTTT. This encodes CASSPGDRSGNSPLHF.

This clonotype appeared many times. The genes are TRBV20-1 and TRBJ1-6, with 7 bases fitting TRBD1. The trim removed 5 bases at V and 4 bases at J, leaving 8 bases unmatched. CDR1 is DFQATT and CDR2 is SNEGSKA in the germline V gene (reference sequence). This CDR3 comprises 15 residues. CDR3 nucleotides: TGCAGTGCTGGACAGGTCCTCGGGTATAATTCACCCCTCCACTTT. Protein: CSAGQVLGYNSPLHF.

This clonotype was counted ten times or more. The rearrangement uses TRBV3-2 and TRBJ2-7; the D call of TRBD2 is as the table states it, not checked on the DNA. TRBV3-2 is shown as a pseudogene. This CDR3 spans 15 amino acids. The CDR3 DNA follows: TGTGCCAGCAGCCGAGGACTAGCGGGAACCTACGAGCAGTACTTC. Protein sequence: CASSRGLAGTYEQYF.

V usage is TRBV6-1 and J usage is TRBJ1-1, with a weak D call TRBD1 (6 bases). Trimming pared 6 bases from V and 1 base from J, leaving 9 bases between. The germline V gene encodes CDR1 MNHNS and CDR2 SASEGT. The CDR3 contains 13 residues. The CDR3 nucleotides are TGTGCCAGCAGACTACAGGGGAACACTGAAGCTTTCTTT. Translating gives CASRLQGNTEAFF.

At least ten counts were recorded for this clonotype. The gene calls are TRBV19 and TRBJ2-7; D remains unclear. CDR3 size: 15 residues. Germline V gene sequence: CDR1 LNHDA, CDR2 SQIVND (reference sequence). V lost 4 bases and J lost 2, with 15 bases in between. The CDR3: CASSKTPPSPYEQYF. As DNA, the CDR3 is TGTGCCAGTAGTAAAACACCGCCAAGCCCCTACGAGCAGTACTTC.

The DNA of the CDR3 is TGTGCCAGCAGCTTCGACGGATCGAACACCGGGGAGCTGTTTTTT. Protein sequence: CASSFDGSNTGELFF. The chain has TRBV5-5 and TRBJ2-2; D unclear. The V gene's germline CDR1 is SGHKS and CDR2 YYEKEE (reference sequence). The CDR3 length is 15 residues. Trimming took off 2 bases at V and 0 bases at J, with 8 bases between the two ends.

This clonotype was observed at least ten times. V is TRBV13 and J is TRBJ2-3, with D perhaps TRBD1 (6 bases). The CDR3 covers 14 residues. Germline assignment: CDR1 PRHDT and CDR2 FYEKMQ (reference sequence). Between the trimmed V and J ends, which lost 5 bases and 2 bases, there was a span of 11 bases. The CDR3 region is CASSSTGTTDTQYF. The CDR3 DNA sequence: TGTGCCAGCAGCAGCACAGGGACCACAGATACGCAGTATTTT.

A few counts support this clonotype. The chain recombines TRBV6-5 with TRBJ1-4; D uncertain. The germline V gene encodes CDR1 MNHEY and CDR2 SVGAGI. The CDR3 extends over 13 amino acids. V shed 2 bases and J shed 6 bases, with 7 bases lying between them. As DNA, the CDR3 is TGTGCCAGCAGTTACAGTCAGCATGAAAAACTGTTTTTT. This gives the protein CASSYSQHEKLFF.

Turning to this clonotype: Lacking the conserved final phenylalanine or tryptophan, this CDR3 likely reflects a read error. The DNA for the CDR3 is TGTGCCAGCAGCTTAGCCAGATTCAATGAGCAGTTCTCC. Residues: CASSLARFNEQFS. V and J are TRBV7-2 and TRBJ2-1, with D unclear. This CDR3 region has 13 residues. Germline CDR1 SGHTA, CDR2 FQGNSA. Between the trimmed V and J ends, which lost 0 bases and 6 bases, there was a span of 6 bases.

With respect to this clonotype: In this CDR3 the conserved last residue, phenylalanine or tryptophan, is missing, so a read error is likely. The rearrangement links TRBV5-4 to TRBJ2-7, with TRBD1 identical over 9 bases. After removal of 2 bases from V and 2 bases from J, the junction contained 5 bases not matched to a gene. Germline V gene lookup returns CDR1 SGHNT and CDR2 YYREEE (reference sequence). The CDR3 extends over 15 amino acids. Here the CDR3 DNA reads TGTGCCAGCAGCTTAGGACAGGGGACGGCCTACGAGCAGTACTTA. Amino acid sequence: CASSLGQGTAYEQYL.

As to this clonotype: Germline is not matched at one junction end, which may reflect a read error. The chain recombines TRBV7-2 with TRBJ2-7, with 16 bases that match TRBD2. This CDR3 has 18 residues. The V gene's germline CDR1 is SGHTA and CDR2 FQGNSA. For the CDR3, the DNA is TGTGCCAGCATCTTAGCACCGGGACTAGCGGGAGGGCCGAACGAGCAGTACTTC. It specifies CASILAPGLAGGPNEQYF.

About this clonotype: Germline and junction disagree at one end, which may indicate a read error. The chain uses TRBV30 and TRBJ2-1, with D possibly matching TRBD2 (6 bases). CDR3 length: 19 amino acids. Germline V gene lookup returns CDR1 GTSNPN and CDR2 SVGIG (reference sequence). CDR3: CAWSVSGRSHSSSYNEQLF. In DNA form, the CDR3 reads TGTGCCTGGAGTGTAAGTGGGAGGTCCCACTCCTCCTCCTACAATGAGCAGCTCTTC. Full variable domain (remainder filled in from reference TRBV30 and TRBJ2-1): SQTIHQWPATLVQPVGSPLSLECTVEGTSNPNLYWYRQAAGRGLQLLFYSVGIGQISSEVPQNLSASRPQDRQFILSSKKLLLSDSGFYLCAWSVSGRSHSSSYNEQLFGPGTRLTVL.